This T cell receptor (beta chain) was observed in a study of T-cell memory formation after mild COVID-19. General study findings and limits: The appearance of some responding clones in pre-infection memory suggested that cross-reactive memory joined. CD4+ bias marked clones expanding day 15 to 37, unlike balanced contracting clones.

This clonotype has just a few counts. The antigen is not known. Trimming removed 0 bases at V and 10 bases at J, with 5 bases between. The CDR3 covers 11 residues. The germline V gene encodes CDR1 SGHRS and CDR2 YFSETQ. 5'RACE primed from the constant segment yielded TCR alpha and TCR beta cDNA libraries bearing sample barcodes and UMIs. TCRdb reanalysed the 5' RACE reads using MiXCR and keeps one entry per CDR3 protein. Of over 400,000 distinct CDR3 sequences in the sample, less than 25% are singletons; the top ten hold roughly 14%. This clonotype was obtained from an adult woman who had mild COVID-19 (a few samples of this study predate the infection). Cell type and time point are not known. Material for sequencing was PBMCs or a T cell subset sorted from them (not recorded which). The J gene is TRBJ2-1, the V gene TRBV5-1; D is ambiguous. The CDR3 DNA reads TGCGCCAGCAGCTTGGAGGCCGAGCAGTTCTTC. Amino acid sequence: CASSLEAEQFF.